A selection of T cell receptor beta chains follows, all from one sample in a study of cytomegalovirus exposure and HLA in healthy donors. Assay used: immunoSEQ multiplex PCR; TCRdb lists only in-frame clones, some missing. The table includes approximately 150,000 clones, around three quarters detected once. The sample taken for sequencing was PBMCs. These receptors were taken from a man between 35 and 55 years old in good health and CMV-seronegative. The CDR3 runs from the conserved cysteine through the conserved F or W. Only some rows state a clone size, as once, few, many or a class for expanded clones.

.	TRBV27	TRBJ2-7	CASSSQREGLYEQYF
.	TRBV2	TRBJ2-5	CASSGASGGGSQYF
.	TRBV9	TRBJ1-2	CASSGRGTDYGYTF
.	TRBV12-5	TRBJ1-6	CASGLVIGEYNSPLHF
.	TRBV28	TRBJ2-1	CASSLRRLIPEDEQFF
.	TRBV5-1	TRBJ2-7	CASSLDRGSEQYF
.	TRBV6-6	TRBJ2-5	CASSYPGTGGETQYF
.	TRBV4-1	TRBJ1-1	CASSSPPQGGNTEAFF
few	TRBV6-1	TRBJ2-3	CASGASGNTDTQYF
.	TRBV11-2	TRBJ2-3	CASSFKLGGQADTQYF
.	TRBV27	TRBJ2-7	CASSLSATGKSYEQYF
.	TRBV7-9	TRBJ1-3	CASSPGPGGGNTIYF
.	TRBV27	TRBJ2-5	CASSQLSGEQEAQYF
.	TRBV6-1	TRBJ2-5	CASSGLAGGLATQYF
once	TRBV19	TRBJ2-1	CASSSMESYNEQFF
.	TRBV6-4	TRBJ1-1	CASSAGGQGSEAFF
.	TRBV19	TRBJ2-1	CASSTAGGWGEQFF